These T cell receptor beta chains were read from a single sample in a study of OX40 agonist ivuxolimab in advanced cancers. Assay used: immunoSEQ multiplex PCR; TCRdb lists only in-frame clones, some missing. The sample lists under 140,000 clones, approximately 89% seen once, with 0.27% in the top ten. Specimen: CD4+ or CD8+ T cells sorted from blood, collected in a trial of the OX40 agonist ivuxolimab. These receptors all stem from an adult with an advanced solid tumor such as melanoma, head and neck, liver or kidney cancer. Each CDR3 is given with its conserved first and last residue.

j_gene	v_gene	CDR3aa
TRBJ2-7	TRBV5-1	CASSYRLAGANEQYF
TRBJ2-1	TRBV29-1	CSVEDRARNEQFF
TRBJ1-1	TRBV7-9	CASSLLPILNTEAFF
TRBJ2-3	TRBV29-1	CSVYRTGVWGTDTQYF
TRBJ1-5	TRBV6-6	CASSLRQGNQPQHF
TRBJ2-3	TRBV7-2	CASSLVGQDTDTQYF
TRBJ2-6	TRBV7-2	CASLRMGQGAPGANVLTF
TRBJ2-1	TRBV6-6	CASSRISGTAEQFF
TRBJ2-7	TRBV6-5	CASSERGDWGEQYF
TRBJ2-7	TRBV27	CASSSKTGFAGYEQYF
TRBJ2-5	TRBV5-1	CASSSIQGVQETQYF
TRBJ2-4	TRBV19	CASRITQGAGNIQYF
TRBJ2-1	TRBV4-3	CASSQALRTGLAYNEQFF
TRBJ2-7	TRBV6-5	CATGTGGRRRHEQYF
TRBJ2-4	TRBV28	CASSVGQENIQYF
TRBJ2-3	TRBV5-5	CASSYSTDTQYF
TRBJ2-1	TRBV9	CASSVVLTTEQFF
TRBJ2-7	TRBV11-2	CASSFDGNYEQYF
TRBJ1-2	TRBV7-2	CASSLLGQDYGYTF
TRBJ2-3	TRBV5-1	CASSPGLAGGRDTQYF
TRBJ1-1	TRBV28	CASSPGLLNTEAFF
TRBJ1-1	TRBV19	CASSIEGAPSAFF
TRBJ1-2	TRBV5-4	CASSVQQGVYGYTF
TRBJ2-5	TRBV28	CASRGSGSSEETQYF
TRBJ1-2	TRBV5-8	CASSLTGRAYGYTF
TRBJ2-3	TRBV11-2	CASTRQVQNTDTQYF
TRBJ2-3	TRBV9	CASSVVASQGTQYF
TRBJ2-7	TRBV7-9	CASSSGDSYEQYF
TRBJ1-3	TRBV9	CASSVAGLSGNTIYF
TRBJ2-1	TRBV9	CASSLALQGEQFF
TRBJ2-6	TRBV2	CASLRGSGANVLTF
TRBJ1-5	TRBV30	CAWSEVWGTQPQHF
TRBJ1-2	TRBV9	CASSVDPGPSSGYTF
TRBJ2-2	TRBV7-9	CASSSPKSKGGGELFF
TRBJ1-6	TRBV4-3	CASSQDRGAPLHF
TRBJ2-1	TRBV6-6	CASRLMSNFGNEQFF
TRBJ1-4	TRBV18	CASSQSRQGGNEKLFF
TRBJ1-5	TRBV7-9	CASSLGTGGSNQPQHF
TRBJ1-5	TRBV18	CVSSPSPGYLGNQPQHF
TRBJ2-5	TRBV4-2	CASSPVGRADQETQYF
TRBJ2-7	TRBV6-5	CASDSLYEQYF
TRBJ1-3	TRBV2	CASSGRGPGNTIYF
TRBJ1-2	TRBV11-2	CASSLQAAYGYTF
TRBJ2-5	TRBV5-1	CASSSAGATAQETQYF
TRBJ2-7	TRBV5-1	CASSLVTGTGLSDEQYF